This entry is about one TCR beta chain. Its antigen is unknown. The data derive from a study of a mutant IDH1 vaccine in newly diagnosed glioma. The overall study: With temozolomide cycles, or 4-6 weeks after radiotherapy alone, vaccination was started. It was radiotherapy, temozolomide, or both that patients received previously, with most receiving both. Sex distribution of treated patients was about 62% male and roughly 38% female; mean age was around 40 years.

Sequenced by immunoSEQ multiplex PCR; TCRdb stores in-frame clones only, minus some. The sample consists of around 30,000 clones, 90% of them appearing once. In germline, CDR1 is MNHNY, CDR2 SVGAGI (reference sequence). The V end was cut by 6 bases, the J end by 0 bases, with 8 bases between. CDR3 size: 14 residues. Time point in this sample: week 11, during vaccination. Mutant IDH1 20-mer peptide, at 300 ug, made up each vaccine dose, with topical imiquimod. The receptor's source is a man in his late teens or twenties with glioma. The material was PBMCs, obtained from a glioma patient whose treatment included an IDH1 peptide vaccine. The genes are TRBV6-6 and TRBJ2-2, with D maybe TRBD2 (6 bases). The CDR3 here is CASRGGPNTGELFF. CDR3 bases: TGTGCCAGCAGGGGGGGACCGAACACCGGGGAGCTGTTTTTT.